This TCR beta chain was recorded in a study of blood T cell repertoires in COVID-19 (dated by TCRdb to 2020 to 2022). As for the study more broadly: Collaborator samples came from the United States, Italy and Spain and covered acute and convalescent phases of COVID-19. Nearly every sample came with metadata listing a de-identified subject ID, COVID-19 status, age in years and sex. The prospective study material was composed of cDNA or gDNA derived from T cells, B-cell-depleted T cells, or PBMCs. Samples were obtained from the ongoing ImmuneRACE study (first 160 participants) and from 1,254 subjects provided by 6 global collaborators. The dataset comprised deeply sampled blood TCRbeta repertoires from subjects exposed to, actively infected with, or recovered from COVID-19. The repertoires were released in a freely available public database meant as a resource for research on the immune response to SARS-CoV-2. Where available, HLA class I and class II types were taken from metadata supplied by the sample provider and were not determined by assay-based typing. Broader findings and caveats from the paper: The amount of clinical and demographic metadata varied by source and participant and was provided uncurated.

TCRbeta CDR3 regions were amplified from genomic DNA using the immunoSEQ Assay, a bias-controlled multiplex PCR. From the authors' description of their analysis: Within the assay, amplification of reference gene primers was used to estimate how many nucleated cells each sample contained. To quantify the absolute abundance of each unique TCRbeta CDR3 rearrangement, sequence reads were collapsed and filtered. For each sample, productive Simpson clonality was calculated by taking the square root of Simpson's diversity index across productive rearrangements. TCRdb retrieved this table from immuneACCESS and kept in-frame rearrangements only. Not all clones are present; in checked studies, unresolved V genes account for under half, and no reason is known for the remainder. The D gene and trimming were derived from the DNA, and the V and J assignments and clone size from that table. The sample profile shows 200,000 to 250,000 clones; 70% to 90% of them were found once. Of the sample, approximately 14% is held by the ten largest clones.

Details on this clone: Its antigen remains undetermined. Per-base qualities were not stored, and no clone one base away is much larger.

V lost 0 bases and J lost 5 bases, and the count of bases not matched to a germline gene is 4. Taken from cysteine to phenylalanine, the CDR3 has 15 residues. The kept DNA is CDR3 alone, 45 bases in frame from the first base. The germline V gene specifies SGHRS as CDR1 and YFSETQ as CDR2. Participants in the prospective study were enrolled through a virtual design, were aged about 18 to 100 years, and lived in 24 United States geographic areas. Cohort assignment in the prospective study relied on participant-reported clinical history from a screening survey and a study questionnaire. In the prospective study, whole blood, serum and a nasopharyngeal or oropharyngeal swab were collected from each participant by mobile phlebotomists. Participants in the prospective study had the option to provide additional blood draws and questionnaires over a 2-month period. Before DNA extraction, prospective study blood samples were shipped either frozen or at room temperature.

The sample was PBMCs or T cells enriched from blood (not recorded which). This clonotype originated in a woman aged 45-60 years with acute COVID-19. Here the chain combines TRBV5-1 and TRBJ2-5; 10 of the junction bases match TRBD1. The DNA is as follows: TGCGCCAGCAGCTTGGGACAGGGGGCGGTCGAGACCCAGTACTTC. It translates to CASSLGQGAVETQYF.